This is a list of T cell receptor beta chains from one sample in a study of monozygotic twins with inflammatory bowel disease. Each CDR3 protein gets one entry in TCRdb, which reprocessed the 5' RACE reads and gives no DNA. With 400,000 or so distinct CDR3 sequences in the sample, the ten largest clones hold roughly 2.2%. Input material: blood. These receptor sequences come from a human donor with ulcerative colitis or Crohn's disease, or a healthy co-twin of an affected twin (not recorded which). The CDR3 runs from the conserved cysteine through the conserved F or W. Part of the rows lack a size; the others show once, few, many or a class for expanded clones.

j_call	clone_size	v_call	cdr3_aa
TRBJ2-3	-	TRBV7-2	CASTLRGLADITDTQYF
TRBJ2-3	-	TRBV20-1	CSAYILAGGTDTQYF
TRBJ2-5	-	TRBV20-1	CSATTGTSGQETQYF
TRBJ2-3	-	TRBV18	CASSFREEDTQYF
TRBJ2-2	-	TRBV30	CAWIPSGSGTGELFF
TRBJ2-5	-	TRBV5-1	CASSSGTRNQETQYF
TRBJ1-5	-	TRBV30	CAWSVTDNQPQHF
TRBJ2-3	-	TRBV12-3/TRBV12-4	CASSLGLAGDGTDTQYF
TRBJ1-5	-	TRBV10-3	CAISEAGGKQPQHF
TRBJ2-1	medium-sized	TRBV5-1	CASSYKSGLAYNEQFF
TRBJ1-1	-	TRBV27	CASKRNPLSNTEAFF
TRBJ2-1	-	TRBV9	CASSVLSSGGYNEQFF
TRBJ2-7	-	TRBV20-1	CSAKGGKEQYF
TRBJ2-1	-	TRBV7-3	CASSLRAGVGYNEQFF
TRBJ2-1	-	TRBV18	CASSRVLVEPNEQFF
TRBJ2-2	-	TRBV20-1	CSAVGVRGGELFF
TRBJ1-1	-	TRBV5-1	CASSPAGDRVVGGEAFF
TRBJ2-1	-	TRBV3-1	CASSYIGSEQFF
TRBJ2-1	-	TRBV2	CASSFTSGGSYNEQFF
TRBJ2-7	-	TRBV7-9	CASSRLIDSYEQYF
TRBJ2-3	-	TRBV20-1	CSAGEGQGTDTQYF
TRBJ2-6	-	TRBV6-1	CASRQANSGANVLTF
TRBJ1-6	-	TRBV29-1	CSARTTGKISPLHF
TRBJ1-2	-	TRBV4-3	CASSQAGTGWYGYTF
TRBJ2-7	-	TRBV29-1	CSVVGLSSYEQYF
TRBJ2-2	-	TRBV5-1	CASSLELVGTGELFF
TRBJ1-4	-	TRBV2	CASSEAGAGKLFF
TRBJ2-7	-	TRBV7-2	CASSFGGTYEQYF
TRBJ1-5	-	TRBV6-5	CASSPTTFQPQHF
TRBJ1-2	-	TRBV5-6	CASSQTTFRGYTF
TRBJ2-7	-	TRBV12-3/TRBV12-4	CASSPAAGVAHEQYF
TRBJ1-5	-	TRBV30	CAWTTPELLNQPQHF
TRBJ1-2	-	TRBV27	CASSLSQVEGYTF
TRBJ2-7	-	TRBV11-2	CASRTGYSYEQYF
TRBJ1-1	-	TRBV13	CASSEGQLNTEAFF
TRBJ2-7	-	TRBV7-8	CASSTGPGRDYEQYF
TRBJ1-2	-	TRBV25-1	CASSEDKQGAGGYTF
TRBJ2-5	-	TRBV14	CASSQDAQGRRETQYF
TRBJ2-1	-	TRBV7-2	CASSSQSPYIEQFF
TRBJ1-4	-	TRBV12-3/TRBV12-4	CASRVEGISEKLFF
TRBJ2-7	-	TRBV21-1	CASSKESFGRRSYEQYF
TRBJ1-2	-	TRBV20-1	CSARVGETNYGYTF
TRBJ1-1	-	TRBV6-5	CASGYSRRGNTEAFF
TRBJ2-7	-	TRBV4-3	CASSQDLDGGTASYEQYF
TRBJ2-7	-	TRBV6-2/TRBV6-3	CASSYDSDYEQYF